This TCR beta chain was sequenced in a study of T cell clones after liver transplantation. Looking at the study overall: HCV positivity affected three of eight recipients; the rest lacked autoimmune or viral indications. Tolerance: complete withdrawal held at least one year, liver enzymes staying within twice normal.

The CDR3 extends over 14 amino acids. Sequencing used immunoSEQ multiplex PCR; TCRdb keeps in-frame clones, though not all of them. The table lists about 11,000 clones, around 71% of them singletons. This clone is classed as medium-sized. This sample comprised CD4+ T cells from blood, obtained approximately 29 months after liver transplant. J is TRBJ2-7 and V is TRBV21-1; TRBD2, the D gene given by the table, was not confirmed from the DNA. TRBV21-1 is deemed a pseudogene. This receptor was taken from a human patient who received a liver transplant. Some of these T cells may belong to the graft donor. This CDR3 is CASSKLAGAYEQYV. The CDR3 nucleotides are TGTGCCAGCAGCAAACTAGCGGGGGCCTACGAGCAGTACGTC.